The 10 T cell receptor beta chains given below trace back to one sample, sequenced in a study of cytomegalovirus exposure and HLA in healthy donors. PCR involved 60 Vbeta and 13 Jbeta primers. Produced via immunoSEQ multiplex PCR; TCRdb's table is partial and in-frame only. The sample data list around 51,000 clones. The sequenced material came from PBMCs. The receptor source for this set is a woman aged 40 to 50 in good health and CMV-seronegative.

This sequence joins TRBV30 and TRBJ1-2, with TRBD1 matching over 7 bases. CDR1 is GTSNPN and CDR2 is SVGIG in the germline V gene (reference sequence). Unmatched junction bases numbered 4, after V lost 2 bases and J lost 4 bases. This CDR3 has 13 amino acids. The CDR3 loop is CAWSKGGGYGYTF. The CDR3 nucleotides read TGTGCCTGGAGTAAAGGGGGCGGCTATGGCTACACCTTC.

The chain employs TRBV7-8 and TRBJ2-7, with D maybe TRBD1 (6 bases). Per germline, CDR1 SGHVS and CDR2 FQNEAQ. The germline V and J ends were trimmed by 4 bases and 3 bases, with 13 bases remaining between them. The CDR3 has 14 residues. The CDR3 coding sequence is TGTGCCAGCAGCTCAAACAGGGTCGGCTACGAGCAGTACTTC. Translated: CASSSNRVGYEQYF. The full variable domain, completed using reference TRBV7-8 and TRBJ2-7, is GAGVSQSPRYKVAKRGQDVALRCDPISGHVSLFWYQQALGQGPEFLTYFQNEAQLDKSGLPSDRFFAERPEGSVSTLKIQRTQQEDSAVYLCASSSNRVGYEQYFGPGTRLTVT.

This chain connects TRBV7-9 to TRBJ2-2, with D possibly being TRBD2 (5 bases). The CDR3 loop spans 15 amino acids. Trimming removed 0 bases at V and 4 bases at J, with 9 bases between. Germline assignment: CDR1 SEHNR and CDR2 FQNEAQ (reference sequence). CDR3 DNA sequence: TGTGCCAGCAGCTTAGCTAGCGTAATCACCGGGGAGCTGTTTTTT. It yields the protein CASSLASVITGELFF.

This sequence joins TRBV5-6 and TRBJ1-4, with D perhaps matching TRBD1 (6 bases). The V end was cut by 4 bases, the J end by 11 bases, with 21 bases between. The CDR3 has 15 amino acids. Germline V CDR1 and CDR2: SGHDT, YYEEEE. The CDR3 is CASSVGQSSIGKLFF. CDR3 coding DNA: TGTGCCAGCAGCGTCGGACAGTCCTCCATAGGGAAACTGTTTTTT.

As regards this clone: The identical CDR3 is also encoded by other nucleotide sequences in the sample. The chain couples TRBV18 to TRBJ1-6; 9 nucleotides agree with TRBD1. This CDR3 has 15 residues. Germline V CDR1 and CDR2: KGHSH, LQKENI. Germline trimming cut 3 bases from V and 7 bases from J; bases unmatched to any gene: 4. The CDR3 sequence: CASSPSGTGNSPLHF. The CDR3 nucleotides are TGTGCCAGCTCACCTTCAGGGACAGGGAATTCACCCCTCCACTTT.

This chain uses TRBV9 with TRBJ2-5, with 7 bases identical to TRBD2. Germline assignment: CDR1 SGDLS and CDR2 YYNGEE. The junction had 8 bases not matched to a gene; V was cut back by 0 bases and J by 3 bases. This CDR3 is 16 amino acids long. CDR3 region: CASSVGGLAGEETQYF. In nucleotides, the CDR3 is TGTGCCAGCAGCGTAGGTGGGCTCGCGGGGGAAGAGACCCAGTACTTC.

The chain recombines TRBV11-3 with TRBJ2-2; TRBD2 aligns across 10 bases. Germline V lookup: CDR1 SGHNT, CDR2 YENEEA. V was clipped by 5 bases and J by 7 bases; unmatched bases: 13. CDR3 length: 17 amino acids. CDR3 DNA: TGTGCCAGCAGCCTCCCCCCGGGAGCGGGAGGGCTCGGGGAGCTGTTTTTT. It specifies CASSLPPGAGGLGELFF.

The V and J genes are TRBV18 and TRBJ2-7; TRBD2 is a possible D gene (5 bases). The V and J ends lost 6 bases and 5 bases respectively, with 17 bases between them. This CDR3 spans 14 amino acids. Germline-derived CDR1 and CDR2 are KGHSH and LQKENI. DNA of the CDR3: TGTGCCAGCTCCCCTACTAGAAATAAGAACGAGCAGTACTTC. It is translated as CASSPTRNKNEQYF.

The chain couples TRBV27 to TRBJ2-7; 7 bases match TRBD1. V lost 4 bases and J lost 4; bases outside the gene matches: 10. The CDR3 length is 15 residues. CDR1 is MNHEY, CDR2 SMNVEV, per germline (reference sequence). The CDR3 DNA reads TGTGCCAGCAGTTCAAAAGGACAGGCAGCATACGAGCAGTACTTC. It specifies CASSSKGQAAYEQYF.

The chain carries TRBV9 and TRBJ2-2; 10 bases are a match to TRBD2. The CDR3 has 17 amino acids. J gave up 3 bases and V 4 bases, and 9 bases lay outside the gene matches. Looked up from germline, CDR1 is SGDLS and CDR2 is YYNGEE. The DNA of the CDR3 is TGTGCCAGCAGCCCCGGGCTAGCGGGGGCCTACACCGGGGAGCTGTTTTTT. Its translation is CASSPGLAGAYTGELFF.